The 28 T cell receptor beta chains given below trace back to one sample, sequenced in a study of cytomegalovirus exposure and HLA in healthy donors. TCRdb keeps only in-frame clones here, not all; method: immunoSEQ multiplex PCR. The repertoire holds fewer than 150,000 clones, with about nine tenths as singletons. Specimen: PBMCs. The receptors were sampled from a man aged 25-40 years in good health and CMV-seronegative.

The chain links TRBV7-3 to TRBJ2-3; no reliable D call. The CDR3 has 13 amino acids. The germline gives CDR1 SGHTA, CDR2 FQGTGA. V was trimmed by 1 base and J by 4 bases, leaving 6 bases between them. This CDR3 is CASSLMRSDTQYF. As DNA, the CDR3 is TGTGCCAGCAGCTTAATGAGGTCAGATACGCAGTATTTT.

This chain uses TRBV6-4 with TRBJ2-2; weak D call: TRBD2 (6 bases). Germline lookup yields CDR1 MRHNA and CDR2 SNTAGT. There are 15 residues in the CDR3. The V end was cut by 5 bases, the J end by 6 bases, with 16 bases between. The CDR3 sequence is CASSPRQGGAGELFF. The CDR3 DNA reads TGTGCCAGCAGTCCCAGGCAGGGCGGGGCCGGGGAGCTGTTTTTT.

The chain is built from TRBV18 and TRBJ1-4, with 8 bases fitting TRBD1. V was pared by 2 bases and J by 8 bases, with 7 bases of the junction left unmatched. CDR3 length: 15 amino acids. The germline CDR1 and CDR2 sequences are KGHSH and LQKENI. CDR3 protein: CASSPSLDRAEKLFF. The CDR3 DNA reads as TGTGCCAGCTCACCATCCTTGGACAGGGCCGAAAAACTGTTTTTT.

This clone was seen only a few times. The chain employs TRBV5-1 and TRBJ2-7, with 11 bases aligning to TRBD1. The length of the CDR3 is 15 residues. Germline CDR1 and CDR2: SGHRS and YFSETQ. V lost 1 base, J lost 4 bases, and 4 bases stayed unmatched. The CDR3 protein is CASSLRTGGFYEQYF. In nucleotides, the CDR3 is TGCGCCAGCAGCTTGCGGACAGGGGGCTTTTACGAGCAGTACTTC.

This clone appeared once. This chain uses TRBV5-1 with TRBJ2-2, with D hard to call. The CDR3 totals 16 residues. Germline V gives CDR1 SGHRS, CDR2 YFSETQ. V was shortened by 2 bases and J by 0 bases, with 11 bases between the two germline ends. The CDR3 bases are TGCGCCAGCAGCTTCTGGGCCGCTCCGAACACCGGGGAGCTGTTTTTT. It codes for CASSFWAAPNTGELFF.

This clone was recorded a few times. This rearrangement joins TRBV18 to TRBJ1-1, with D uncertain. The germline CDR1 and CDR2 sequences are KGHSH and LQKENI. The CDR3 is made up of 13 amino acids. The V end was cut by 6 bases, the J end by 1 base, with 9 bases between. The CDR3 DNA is TGTGCCAGCTCTCCAATTAAGAACACTGAAGCTTTCTTT. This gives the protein CASSPIKNTEAFF.

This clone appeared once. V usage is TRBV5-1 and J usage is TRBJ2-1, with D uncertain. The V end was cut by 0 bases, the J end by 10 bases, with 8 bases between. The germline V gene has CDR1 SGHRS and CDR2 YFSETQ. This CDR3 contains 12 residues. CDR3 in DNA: TGCGCCAGCAGCTTGGAATCTGGCGAGCAGTTCTTC. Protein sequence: CASSLESGEQFF.

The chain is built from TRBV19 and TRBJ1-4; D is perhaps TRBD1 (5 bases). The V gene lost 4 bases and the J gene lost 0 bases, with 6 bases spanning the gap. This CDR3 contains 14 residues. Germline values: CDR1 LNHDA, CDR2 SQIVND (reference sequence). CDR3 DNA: TGTGCCAGTAGTACGACAGCAACTAATGAAAAACTGTTTTTT. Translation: CASSTTATNEKLFF.

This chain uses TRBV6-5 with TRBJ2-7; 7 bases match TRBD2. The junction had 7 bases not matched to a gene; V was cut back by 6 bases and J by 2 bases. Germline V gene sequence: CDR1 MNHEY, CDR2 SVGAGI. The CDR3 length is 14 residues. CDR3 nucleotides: TGTGCCAGCAGAGATGCCCGGGGGGCCTACGAGCAGTACTTC. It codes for CASRDARGAYEQYF.

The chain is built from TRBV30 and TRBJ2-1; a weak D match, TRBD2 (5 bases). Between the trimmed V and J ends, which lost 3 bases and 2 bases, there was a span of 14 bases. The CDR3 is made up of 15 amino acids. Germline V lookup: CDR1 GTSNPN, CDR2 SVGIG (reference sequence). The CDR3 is CAWSPLAGPYNEQFF. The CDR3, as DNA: TGTGCCTGGAGCCCATTGGCGGGTCCCTACAATGAGCAGTTCTTC.

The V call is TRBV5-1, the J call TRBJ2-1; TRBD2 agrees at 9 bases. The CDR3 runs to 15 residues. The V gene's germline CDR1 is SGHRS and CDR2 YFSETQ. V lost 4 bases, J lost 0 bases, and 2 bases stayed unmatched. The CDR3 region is CASSGAGGSYNEQFF. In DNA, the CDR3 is TGCGCCAGCAGCGGAGCGGGAGGCTCCTACAATGAGCAGTTCTTC.

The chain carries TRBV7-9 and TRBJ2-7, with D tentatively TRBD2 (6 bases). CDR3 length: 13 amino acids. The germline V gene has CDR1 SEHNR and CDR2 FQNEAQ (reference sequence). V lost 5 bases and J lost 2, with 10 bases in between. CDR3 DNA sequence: TGTGCCAGCAGCCCGCGGGGCCCCTACGAGCAGTACTTC. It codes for CASSPRGPYEQYF. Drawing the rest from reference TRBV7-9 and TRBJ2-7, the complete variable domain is DTGVSQNPRHKITKRGQNVTFRCDPISEHNRLYWYRQTLGQGPEFLTYFQNEAQLEKSRLLSDRFSAERPKGSFSTLEIQRTEQGDSAMYLCASSPRGPYEQYFGPGTRLTVT.

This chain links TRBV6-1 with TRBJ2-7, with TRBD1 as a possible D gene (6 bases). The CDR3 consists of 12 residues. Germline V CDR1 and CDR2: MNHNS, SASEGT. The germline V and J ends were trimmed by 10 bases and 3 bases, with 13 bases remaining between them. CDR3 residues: CAITGTIYEQYF. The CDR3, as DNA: TGTGCCATTACCGGGACAATCTACGAGCAGTACTTC.

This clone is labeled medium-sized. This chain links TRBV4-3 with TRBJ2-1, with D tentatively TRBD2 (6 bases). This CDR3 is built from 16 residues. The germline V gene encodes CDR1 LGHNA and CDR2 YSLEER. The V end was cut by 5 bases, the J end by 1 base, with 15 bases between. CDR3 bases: TGCGCCAGCAGCGCGAGAGTTAGCGGATCCTACAATGAGCAGTTCTTC. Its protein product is CASSARVSGSYNEQFF.

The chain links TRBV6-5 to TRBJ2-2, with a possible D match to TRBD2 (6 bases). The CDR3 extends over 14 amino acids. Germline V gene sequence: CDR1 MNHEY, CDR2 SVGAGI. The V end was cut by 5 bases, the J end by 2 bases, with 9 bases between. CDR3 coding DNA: TGTGCCAGCAGTCAGGGACTCAACACCGGGGAGCTGTTTTTT. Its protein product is CASSQGLNTGELFF.

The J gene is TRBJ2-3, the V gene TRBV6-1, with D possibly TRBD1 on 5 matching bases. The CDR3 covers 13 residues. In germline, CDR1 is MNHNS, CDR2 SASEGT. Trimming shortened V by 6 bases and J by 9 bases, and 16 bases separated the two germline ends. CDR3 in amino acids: CASSFFREGTQYF. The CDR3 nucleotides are TGTGCCAGCAGCTTCTTCAGGGAAGGCACGCAGTATTTT.

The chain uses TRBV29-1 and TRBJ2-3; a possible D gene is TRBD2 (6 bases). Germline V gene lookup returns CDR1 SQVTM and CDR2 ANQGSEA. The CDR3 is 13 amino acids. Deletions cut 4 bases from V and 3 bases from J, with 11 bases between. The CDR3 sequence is CSVVPGRTDTQYF. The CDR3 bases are TGCAGCGTTGTCCCCGGGAGAACAGATACGCAGTATTTT.

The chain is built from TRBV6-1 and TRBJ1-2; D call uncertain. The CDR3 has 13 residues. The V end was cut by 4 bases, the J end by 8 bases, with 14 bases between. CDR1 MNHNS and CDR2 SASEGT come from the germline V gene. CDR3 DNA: TGTGCCAGCAGTGCCCGGCAGGATGAAGGCTACACCTTC. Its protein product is CASSARQDEGYTF.

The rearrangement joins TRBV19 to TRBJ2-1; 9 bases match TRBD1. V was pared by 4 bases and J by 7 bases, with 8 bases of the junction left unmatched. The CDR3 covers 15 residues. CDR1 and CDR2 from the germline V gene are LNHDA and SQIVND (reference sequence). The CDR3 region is CASSTRDREMNEQFF. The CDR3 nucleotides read TGTGCCAGTAGTACCCGGGACAGGGAGATGAATGAGCAGTTCTTC.

The CDR3 loop is CASSLTGYEQYF. The CDR3 DNA is TGTGCCAGCAGCTTGACAGGGTACGAGCAGTACTTC. V usage is TRBV11-2 and J usage is TRBJ2-7; TRBD1 aligns across 7 bases. Germline V gives CDR1 SGHAT, CDR2 FQNNGV. The V and J ends lost 3 bases and 4 bases, in that order; junction bases with no gene match: 0. This CDR3 is built from 12 residues.

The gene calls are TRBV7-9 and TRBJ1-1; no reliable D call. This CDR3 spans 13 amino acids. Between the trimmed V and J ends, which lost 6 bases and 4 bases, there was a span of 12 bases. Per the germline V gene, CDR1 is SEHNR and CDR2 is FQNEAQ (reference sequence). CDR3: CASRVSEATEAFF. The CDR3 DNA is TGTGCCAGCAGGGTTTCAGAGGCCACTGAAGCTTTCTTT. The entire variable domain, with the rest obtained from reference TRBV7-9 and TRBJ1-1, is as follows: DTGVSQNPRHKITKRGQNVTFRCDPISEHNRLYWYRQTLGQGPEFLTYFQNEAQLEKSRLLSDRFSAERPKGSFSTLEIQRTEQGDSAMYLCASRVSEATEAFFGQGTRLTVV.

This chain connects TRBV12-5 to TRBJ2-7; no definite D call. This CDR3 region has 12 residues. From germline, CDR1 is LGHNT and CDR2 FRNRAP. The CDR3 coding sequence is TGTGCCACCGGGTTAACCTCCTACGAGCAGTACTTC. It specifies CATGLTSYEQYF.

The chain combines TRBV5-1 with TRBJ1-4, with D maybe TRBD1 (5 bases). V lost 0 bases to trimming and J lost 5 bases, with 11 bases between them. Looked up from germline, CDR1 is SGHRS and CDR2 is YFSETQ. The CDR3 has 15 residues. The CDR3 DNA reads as TGCGCCAGCAGCTTGGAGGCAGGGTGGAATGAAAAACTGTTTTTT. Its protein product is CASSLEAGWNEKLFF.

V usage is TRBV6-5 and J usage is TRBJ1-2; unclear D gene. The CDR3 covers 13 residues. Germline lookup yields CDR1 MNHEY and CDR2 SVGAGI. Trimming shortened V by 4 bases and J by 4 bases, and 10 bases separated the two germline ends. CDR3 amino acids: CASSSSAVYGYTF. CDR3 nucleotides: TGTGCCAGCAGTTCCTCAGCGGTCTATGGCTACACCTTC.

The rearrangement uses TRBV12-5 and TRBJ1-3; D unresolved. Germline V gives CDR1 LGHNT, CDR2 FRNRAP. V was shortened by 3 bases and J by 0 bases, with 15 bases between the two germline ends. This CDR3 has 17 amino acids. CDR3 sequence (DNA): TGTGCTAGTGGTTTCTTTGCGGTTTTCTTCTCTGGAAACACCATATATTTT. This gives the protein CASGFFAVFFSGNTIYF. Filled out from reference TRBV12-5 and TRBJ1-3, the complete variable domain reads DARVTQTPRHKVTEMGQEVTMRCQPILGHNTVFWYRQTMMQGLELLAYFRNRAPLDDSGMPKDRFSAEMPDATLATLKIQPSEPRDSAVYFCASGFFAVFFSGNTIYFGEGSWLTVV.

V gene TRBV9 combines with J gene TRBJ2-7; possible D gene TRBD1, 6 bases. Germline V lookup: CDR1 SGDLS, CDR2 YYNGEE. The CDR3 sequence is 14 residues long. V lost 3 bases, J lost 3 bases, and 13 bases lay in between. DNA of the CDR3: TGTGCCAGCAGCGCCACCTGGACAGTCTACGAGCAGTACTTC. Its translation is CASSATWTVYEQYF.

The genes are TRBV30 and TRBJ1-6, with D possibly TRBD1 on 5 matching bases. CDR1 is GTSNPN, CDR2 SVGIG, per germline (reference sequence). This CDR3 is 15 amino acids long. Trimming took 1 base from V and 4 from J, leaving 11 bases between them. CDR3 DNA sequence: TGTGCCTGGAGTGGACGGACACCTTATAATTCACCCCTCCACTTT. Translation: CAWSGRTPYNSPLHF. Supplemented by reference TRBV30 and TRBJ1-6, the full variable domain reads SQTIHQWPATLVQPVGSPLSLECTVEGTSNPNLYWYRQAAGRGLQLLFYSVGIGQISSEVPQNLSASRPQDRQFILSSKKLLLSDSGFYLCAWSGRTPYNSPLHFGNGTRLTVT.

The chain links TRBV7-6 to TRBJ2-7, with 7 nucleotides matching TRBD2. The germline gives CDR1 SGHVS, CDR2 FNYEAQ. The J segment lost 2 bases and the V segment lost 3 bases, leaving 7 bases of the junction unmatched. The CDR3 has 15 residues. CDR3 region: CASSFGGSVPYEQYF. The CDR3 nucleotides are TGTGCCAGCAGCTTCGGCGGGAGCGTTCCCTACGAGCAGTACTTC.